This T cell receptor beta chain was documented in a study of blood T cell repertoires in COVID-19. V lost 2 bases to trimming and J lost 9 bases, with 13 bases between them. The germline V gene encodes CDR1 SEHNR and CDR2 FQNEAQ (reference sequence). The CDR3 is 13 amino acids. Some clones are missing from TCRdb's copy, which holds only in-frame ones; the method was immunoSEQ multiplex PCR. In the table there are 200,000 to 300,000 clones, about four fifths of which are singletons. The TCR originated in a woman older than 75 with COVID-19, enrolled during active disease. Source material: peripheral blood. V is TRBV7-9 and J is TRBJ1-1, with D uncertain. The CDR3 DNA is TGTGCCAGCAGCTTAACTCCGGAGAGCAAAGCTTTCTTT. Its protein product is CASSLTPESKAFF.